This T cell receptor beta chain was found in a study of shared clonotypes between healthy human individuals. Here immunoSEQ multiplex PCR was the method, and the copy in TCRdb shows in-frame clones only, minus some. The sample contains over a million clones, roughly 75% of which appear only once. This clone was detected only once. This CDR3 contains 12 residues. The V and J ends lost 6 bases and 4 bases respectively, with 9 bases between them. CDR1 is LNHDA and CDR2 is SQIVND in the germline V gene (reference sequence). Sequencing was performed on memory CD4+ T cells sorted from blood. Subset given: CD45RA-negative fraction. V is TRBV19 and J is TRBJ1-2; D unclear. This sequence was found in a man younger than 35 in good health. In DNA form, the CDR3 reads TGTGCCAGTAGCTCGCAGCCCTATGGCTACACCTTC. Its translation is CASSSQPYGYTF.